This is a list of T cell receptor beta chains from one sample in a study of molecular identifiers for immune sequencing clone quantification. TCRdb independently ran MiXCR on the PCR reads; one entry per CDR3 protein. The sample lists around 460,000 distinct CDR3 sequences, about a fifth occurring once. The sample comprised naive CD8+ T cells from blood, with Jurkat cell RNA spiked in. The receptor source for this set is a human donor in good health. Some libraries in this study had Jurkat cell RNA spiked in. CDR3s leave out the opening cysteine and the closing phenylalanine or tryptophan. The order of the fields is V gene, J gene, CDR3 protein.

V: TRBV27; J: TRBJ2-2; CDR3: ASSFTGTANTGELF
V: TRBV28; J: TRBJ1-1; CDR3: ASTFKGSTEAF
V: TRBV5-5; J: TRBJ2-2; CDR3: ASSRAPPSSNAGELF
V: TRBV4-1; J: TRBJ1-1; CDR3: ASSPGQGGFVAF
V: TRBV15; J: TRBJ1-4; CDR3: ATRWGIGEKLF
V: TRBV25-1; J: TRBJ2-7; CDR3: ASSDLYEQY
V: TRBV2; J: TRBJ2-5; CDR3: ASSEGTTWKETQY
V: TRBV28; J: TRBJ1-2; CDR3: ASSLTENHYYGYT
V: TRBV9; J: TRBJ1-3; CDR3: ASSATDSSGNTIY
V: TRBV6-5; J: TRBJ2-1; CDR3: ASSYSPPGDRGLYNEQF
V: TRBV9; J: TRBJ2-1; CDR3: ASSPLGTGGYNEQF
V: TRBV7-9; J: TRBJ1-1; CDR3: ASSLAGTQHEAF
V: TRBV6-5; J: TRBJ2-5; CDR3: ASSETGEETQY
V: TRBV28; J: TRBJ1-4; CDR3: ASSAIQGFVNEKLF
V: TRBV4-2; J: TRBJ1-5; CDR3: ASSQGQGAEPQH
V: TRBV28; J: TRBJ2-6; CDR3: ASSLTRTGANVLT
V: TRBV6-1; J: TRBJ2-2; CDR3: ASTPLSAPTGELF
V: TRBV7-9; J: TRBJ2-7; CDR3: ASSSWTGDSSYEQY
V: TRBV28; J: TRBJ1-5; CDR3: ASSSPDGYSNQPQH
V: TRBV4-3; J: TRBJ2-1; CDR3: ASSQVENTGYNEQF
V: TRBV20-1; J: TRBJ2-3; CDR3: SARVAGQDTQY
V: TRBV18; J: TRBJ2-3; CDR3: ASSPEGPDTQY
V: TRBV12-3/TRBV12-4; J: TRBJ2-5; CDR3: ASTGLVGAQETQY
V: TRBV7-9; J: TRBJ1-1; CDR3: ASRWGGTEAF
V: TRBV4-3; J: TRBJ2-5; CDR3: ASSQGQGGRETQY
V: TRBV12-3/TRBV12-4; J: TRBJ2-7; CDR3: ASSSPGTGDRDEQY
V: TRBV19; J: TRBJ2-3; CDR3: ASSIVTGDTQY
V: TRBV12-3/TRBV12-4; J: TRBJ2-4; CDR3: ASSLGLAKNIQY
V: TRBV10-3; J: TRBJ2-5; CDR3: AAATSGGQETQY
V: TRBV20-1; J: TRBJ2-1; CDR3: SAPGRNQYYNEQF
V: TRBV6-5; J: TRBJ1-2; CDR3: ASSYSGGSAGYT
V: TRBV7-9; J: TRBJ2-2; CDR3: ASSPPGTGTTGELF
V: TRBV5-1; J: TRBJ2-3; CDR3: ASSLLGPQSTDTQY
V: TRBV7-9; J: TRBJ1-3; CDR3: ASKGGLALSGNTIY
V: TRBV9; J: TRBJ2-5; CDR3: ASSASGGLETQY
V: TRBV20-1; J: TRBJ2-3; CDR3: SARDFDKDTQY
V: TRBV12-3/TRBV12-4; J: TRBJ2-7; CDR3: ASSLGTGGNEQY
V: TRBV20-1; J: TRBJ2-2; CDR3: SARDEARVTGELF
V: TRBV6-6; J: TRBJ2-7; CDR3: ASSYPDRDDYEQY
V: TRBV27; J: TRBJ1-5; CDR3: ASRITGQGNQPQH
V: TRBV12-3/TRBV12-4; J: TRBJ1-5; CDR3: ASSLGRKQPQH
V: TRBV12-3/TRBV12-4; J: TRBJ1-1; CDR3: ASSPTLPSTEAF
V: TRBV6-2/TRBV6-3; J: TRBJ1-2; CDR3: ASSLGPGETTYGYT
V: TRBV5-4; J: TRBJ2-7; CDR3: ASAVYGRDEQY
V: TRBV5-5; J: TRBJ1-1; CDR3: ASSTVGGGTEAF
V: TRBV11-2; J: TRBJ1-1; CDR3: ASSLDFLAGTEAF
V: TRBV4-1; J: TRBJ2-5; CDR3: ASSQGMTEIQETQY
V: TRBV28; J: TRBJ1-5; CDR3: ASSFDGGGGNQPQH
V: TRBV28; J: TRBJ2-3; CDR3: ASSLSAGLTDTQY
V: TRBV6-2/TRBV6-3; J: TRBJ2-7; CDR3: ASSYSPRGLIPYEQY
V: TRBV20-1; J: TRBJ2-1; CDR3: SALGLESTWEQF
V: TRBV19; J: TRBJ2-1; CDR3: ASRTGTGTSGRGDNEQF
V: TRBV4-1; J: TRBJ2-1; CDR3: ASRLEGGYNEQF